This T cell receptor (beta chain) was observed in a study of T cell clusters in autoimmune cytopenias. One tube held mixed TRB-A and TRB-B primer pools for touch-down PCR. TCRdb reprocessed the multiplex PCR reads; each CDR3 protein has one entry and no DNA is given. The sample has thousands of distinct CDR3 sequences. Tens of thousands of genome equivalents of blood DNA were amplified for TRB. Its frequency marks this clonotype as medium-sized (0.01 to 0.1%). The TCR comes from a human donor with an autoimmune cytopenia, with autoimmune hepatitis or in good health (not recorded which). Sequenced input: peripheral blood.

CDR3 in amino acids: CASSLDQGGLTGTQYF. The chain has TRBV11-2 and TRBJ2-5; TCRdb proposes TRBD1, but this gene call is untestable without DNA. CDR3 length equals 16 residues. Germline CDR1 SGHAT, CDR2 FQNNGV.